What follows describes a single TCR beta chain. The data derive from a study of control samples from healthy donors and cancer patients. The table came from immunoSEQ multiplex PCR; TCRdb's copy has only in-frame clones and leaves some out. The sample contains 100,000 to 150,000 clones, 92% of which appear only once. This TCR derives from an older man with head and neck cancer. Sequences were obtained from PBMCs.

CDR3 region: CASSIDRADIQYF. The CDR3 nucleotides read TGCGCCAGCAGCATCGACAGGGCGGACATTCAGTACTTC. The chain uses TRBV5-1 and TRBJ2-4; 7 nucleotides agree with TRBD1. From germline, CDR1 is SGHRS and CDR2 YFSETQ. The CDR3 extends over 13 amino acids. Unmatched junction bases numbered 6, after V lost 4 bases and J lost 8 bases.